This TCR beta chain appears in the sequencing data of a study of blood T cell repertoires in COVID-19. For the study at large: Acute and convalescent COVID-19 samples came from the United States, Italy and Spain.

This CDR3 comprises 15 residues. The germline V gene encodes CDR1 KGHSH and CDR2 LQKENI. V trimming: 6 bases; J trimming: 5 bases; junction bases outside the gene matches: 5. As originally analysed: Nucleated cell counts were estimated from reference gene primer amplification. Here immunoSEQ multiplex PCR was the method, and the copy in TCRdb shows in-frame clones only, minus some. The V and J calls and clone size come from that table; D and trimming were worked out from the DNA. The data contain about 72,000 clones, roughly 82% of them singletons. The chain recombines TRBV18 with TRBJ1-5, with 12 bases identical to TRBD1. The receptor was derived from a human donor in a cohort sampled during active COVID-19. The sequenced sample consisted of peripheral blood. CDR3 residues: CASSLGTGGHQPQHF. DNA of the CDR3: TGTGCCAGCTCCTTAGGGACAGGGGGCCATCAGCCCCAGCATTTT.